This T cell receptor beta chain was sequenced for a study of CD8 T cells in ankylosing spondylitis. Study findings and constraints: Made up of eight highly homologous variants, a TCR beta motif appeared characteristic of ankylosing spondylitis blood. As for the disease-linked clones, they showed a CD8+ phenotype and occurred at relatively low frequencies in peripheral blood. Reports of some motif variants in reactive arthritis synovial fluid and blood predate this one. Reports say disease-linked clones showed up significantly more in matched ankylosing spondylitis synovial fluid.

TCRdb reprocessed the 5' RACE reads via MiXCR and lists one record per CDR3 protein. The table lists approximately 540,000 distinct CDR3 sequences, 12% of them singletons. The sample holds a few counts of this clonotype. Its specificity is unknown. Sequenced: blood, either unsorted or a sorted T cell fraction (not recorded which). This clonotype was obtained from a male donor with ankylosing spondylitis.

The CDR3 loop reads CASSRGLASSYNEQFF. Written as DNA, the CDR3 is TGTGCCAGCAGCCGCGGACTAGCGTCCTCCTACAATGAGCAGTTCTTC. The V call is TRBV3-1, the J call TRBJ2-1; 9 positions match TRBD2. The germline CDR1 and CDR2 sequences are LGHDT and YNNKEL (reference sequence). Trimming cost V 4 bases and J 0 bases; bases outside gene matches: 4. CDR3 size: 16 residues.